This T cell receptor beta chain appears in the sequencing data of a study of shared clonotypes between healthy human individuals. Assay: immunoSEQ multiplex PCR; the TCRdb copy retains only in-frame clones and omits some. Of fewer than 2.5 million clones listed, 80% to 95% were seen once; the top ten hold 0.36%. Between the trimmed V and J ends, which lost 8 bases and 7 bases, there was a span of 14 bases. CDR3 size: 13 residues. Per the germline V gene, CDR1 is SNHLY and CDR2 is FYNNEI. The receptor was derived from a man between 18 and 29 years old in good health. Some clones in this sample may be carry-over from other donors' samples. The chain recombines TRBV2 with TRBJ2-2; D unclear. The source material was naive CD4+ T cells from PBMCs. Subset noted: CD45RA+ positively selected. CDR3 in DNA: TGTGCCAGCTGCCTGGCGCCCGGCGGGGAGCTGTTTTTT. Protein: CASCLAPGGELFF.